This T cell receptor (beta chain) was retrieved from a study of tissue T cells after allogeneic stem cell transplantation. Study results and caveats: Only a limited share of tissue TCRs appeared in blood or spleen. Within patients, tissue anatomy strongly shaped TCR repertoire composition.

Points on this clone: Its matching antigen is unknown. Gene labels here are mouse ones.

Time point defined: mouse harvest day 7 after allogeneic transplant. The graft held 10^6 splenic CD5+ T cells and 10^7 T-cell-depleted bone marrow cells. Repertoires were generated with immunoSEQ multiplex PCR, while TCRdb's copy carries only in-frame clones and drops some. Seen here are around 7,000 clones, approximately 55% observed once, and the top ten hold roughly 12%. This sequence originates from a female BALB/c mouse given C57BL/6 T cells with graft-versus-host disease after an allogeneic hematopoietic cell transplant. Specimen: lymph node tissue.

The sequenced CDR3 bases are TGTGCCAGCAGTGATGCTCAGGGGTGGGCAAACACAGAAGTCTTC. Its protein product is CASSDAQGWANTEVF. The full CDR3 reads CASSDAQGWANTEVFF. This chain connects TRBV13-3 to TRBJ1-1; weak D call: TRBD1 (6 bases). The read ends 1 residue early relative to the CDR3; the germline J gene fills the gap. The germline V and J ends were trimmed by 0 bases and 0 bases, with 12 bases remaining between them. The V gene's germline CDR1 is NNHDY and CDR2 SYVADS. CDR3 length: 16 residues.